The rows below give T cell receptor beta chains drawn from one sample of a study of T-cell reconstitution after alpha-beta-depleted transplantation in children. From the PCR reads, TCRdb called clonotypes with MiXCR, one entry per CDR3 protein. The data hold 300,000 or so distinct CDR3 sequences, with 9.5% to 10% observed a single time. The material was PBMCs from the stem cell graft donor, obtained from the stem cell graft. These receptors all stem from a human donor who donated a stem cell graft to a child with SCID. Both conserved end residues are part of each CDR3. D genes are given only for firm matches. Where a row states a size, it is once, few, many or the class of an expanded clone; other rows omit it.

v_call	clone_size	d_call	j_call	cdr3_nt	cdr3_aa
TRBV20-1	NA	TRBD1	TRBJ2-4	TGCAGTGCTAGAGAGATCGGGACAGGGGGGAAAAACATTCAGTACTTC	CSAREIGTGGKNIQYF
TRBV29-1	NA	NA	TRBJ2-5	TGCAGCGTTGGCAGTGGGGTGGAGACCCAGTACTTC	CSVGSGVETQYF
TRBV5-1	many	NA	TRBJ1-1	TGCGCCAGCAGCTTGGAACTCTTGAACACTGAAGCTTTCTTT	CASSLELLNTEAFF
TRBV20-1	NA	NA	TRBJ2-5	TGCAGTGTCCCTATACTAGCTTCGTCAGAGACCCAGTACTTC	CSVPILASSETQYF
TRBV20-1	NA	NA	TRBJ2-5	TGCAGTGCCCTCCCCGGGTGGATAGCGGAGTTCCAAGAGACCCAGTACTTC	CSALPGWIAEFQETQYF
TRBV5-5	NA	TRBD1	TRBJ1-1	TGTGCCAGCAGCTTGGCCGACAGGGAGGGAGCTTTCTTT	CASSLADREGAFF
TRBV5-1	many	NA	TRBJ2-1	TGCGCCAGCAGCTTGCTGTCAGGGCTTTCCTACAATGAGCAGTTCTTC	CASSLLSGLSYNEQFF
TRBV6-1	few	NA	TRBJ1-1	TGTGCCAGCAGTCCTGAAACAGCGAACACTGAAGCTTTCTTT	CASSPETANTEAFF
TRBV5-1	many	NA	TRBJ1-4	TGCGCCAGCACAGCGTTCGGAGGCCAGGAGGAAAAACTGTTTTTT	CASTAFGGQEEKLFF
TRBV12-3/TRBV12-4	NA	NA	TRBJ2-5	TGTGCCAGCAGACCATCAGGGGGGATCGGGGCCCAGTACTTC	CASRPSGGIGAQYF
TRBV3-1	many	NA	TRBJ1-1	TGTGCCAGCAGCCAAGGAGGTCGGGGGTACACTGAAGCTTTCTTT	CASSQGGRGYTEAFF
TRBV7-2	few	TRBD2	TRBJ2-3	TGTGCCAGCAGCTACGGACTAGCGGGACCCACAGATACGCAGTATTTT	CASSYGLAGPTDTQYF
TRBV10-3	many	TRBD2	TRBJ2-1	TGTGCCATCAGTGAGTCACTAGCGGGGGTTTATGATGAGCAGTTCTTC	CAISESLAGVYDEQFF
TRBV20-1	many	NA	TRBJ2-3	TGCAGTGCTCGCACAGATACGCAGTATTTT	CSARTDTQYF
TRBV10-3	few	TRBD1	TRBJ1-1	TGTGCCATCAATCAAGACAGGGGGAACACTGAAGCTTTCTTT	CAINQDRGNTEAFF
TRBV20-1	few	NA	TRBJ1-2	TGCAGTGCCCCGACACGGAACTATGGCTACACCTTC	CSAPTRNYGYTF
TRBV7-8	few	NA	TRBJ2-7	TGTGCCAGCAGCTTAGATCCCTTCGAGCAGTACTTC	CASSLDPFEQYF
TRBV6-5	few	NA	TRBJ1-2	TGTGCCAGCAGCTATCGGACGGATAATAATGGCTACACCTTC	CASSYRTDNNGYTF
TRBV7-9	NA	TRBD1	TRBJ1-5	TGTGCCAGCAGCGCGACAGGGCTTCAGCCCCAGCATTTT	CASSATGLQPQHF
TRBV7-8	few	NA	TRBJ2-7	TGTGCCAGCAGCTTAGAGGGGGTGTACCTTTCCTACGAGCAGTACTTC	CASSLEGVYLSYEQYF
TRBV5-1	NA	NA	TRBJ2-2	TGCGCCAGCAGCTTGGAGGGGAATGGCGGGGAGCTGTTTTTT	CASSLEGNGGELFF
TRBV19	few	NA	TRBJ2-7	TGTGCCAGTAGTGGAATACTCTCCGGCGAGCAGTACTTC	CASSGILSGEQYF
TRBV6-5	NA	NA	TRBJ1-3	TGTGCCAGCAGTTATGGGGGGCGCGGTGGAAACACCATATATTTT	CASSYGGRGGNTIYF
TRBV6-1	NA	TRBD1	TRBJ1-1	TGTGCCAGCAGCCAGTTACTCAGGGGGGTGATGAACACTGAAGCTTTCTTT	CASSQLLRGVMNTEAFF
TRBV3-1	NA	TRBD1	TRBJ1-2	TGTGCCAGCAGGGACAGGGGCGCTGCTAACTATGGCTACACCTTC	CASRDRGAANYGYTF
TRBV6-2/TRBV6-3	NA	TRBD1	TRBJ2-5	TGTGCCAGCAGTTACACCGGGACAGCAGAGACCCAGTACTTC	CASSYTGTAETQYF
TRBV19	few	TRBD2	TRBJ2-7	TGTGCCAGTAGTCCTGGACTAGCGGGGGTATCCTACGAGCAGTACTTC	CASSPGLAGVSYEQYF